This T cell receptor (beta chain) was found in a study of CD8 T cells in ankylosing spondylitis. Study-level points and caveats: About 8 highly homologous variants made up a TCR beta motif, and this motif appeared characteristic of ankylosing spondylitis blood. Clones tied to disease were said to be significantly enriched in matched ankylosing spondylitis synovial fluid. Peripheral blood samples showed relatively rare disease-linked clones, and these clones were CD8+.

This clonotype was detected many times. No antigen is known for it. Trimming removed 3 bases from V and 1 base from J; junction bases left unmatched: 2. The CDR3 is made up of 16 amino acids. From the 5' RACE reads, TCRdb called clonotypes with MiXCR, one entry per CDR3 protein. Among over 95,000 distinct CDR3 sequences, 8% to 10% were seen once, and the ten largest hold 9.9%. Sequencing was done on a sample of blood, either unsorted or a sorted T cell fraction (not recorded which). This receptor was taken from a male donor with ankylosing spondylitis or in good health (not recorded which). V and J are TRBV12-3 or TRBV12-4 and TRBJ2-6, with TRBD2 matching 8 bases. CDR3 sequence reads: CASSFVAGSGANVLTF. CDR3 sequence (DNA): TGTGCCAGCAGTTTTGTAGCGGGATCTGGGGCCAACGTCCTGACTTTC.